Below are 2 T cell receptor beta chains sequenced from a single sample in a study of T cell responses to AZD1222 COVID-19 vaccine. Assay: immunoSEQ multiplex PCR; the TCRdb copy retains only in-frame clones and omits some. In the table there are about 150,000 clones, just over 90% of which are singletons. Sequencing used peripheral blood, obtained on day 0 of AZD1222 vaccination. These TCRs come from an adult in good health.

The rearrangement links TRBV10-3 to TRBJ2-3, with D maybe TRBD1 (6 bases). Germline CDR1 ENHRY, CDR2 SYGVKD. The CDR3 is made up of 13 amino acids. V was clipped by 10 bases and J by 2 bases, with 13 bases between them. CDR3 sequence: CATRDTSTDTQYF. CDR3 nucleotides: TGTGCCACCCGGGACACCTCCACAGATACGCAGTATTTT.

The gene calls are TRBV30 and TRBJ1-1; D not certain. The CDR3 is 13 residues long. Germline CDR1 reads GTSNPN; CDR2 reads SVGIG (reference sequence). Trimming cost V 2 bases and J 3 bases, with 10 bases left between them. As DNA, the CDR3 is TGTGCCTGGAGTCCGGGCGCGGACACTGAAGCTTTCTTT. This translates into CAWSPGADTEAFF.